The source of this TCR beta chain is a study of graft-versus-host responses after intestinal transplantation. Study-wide context: Transplants given to recipients were multivisceral, liver-intestinal, or isolated intestinal.

Notes on this clone: Its antigen is undetermined.

The table came from immunoSEQ multiplex PCR; TCRdb's copy has only in-frame clones and leaves some out. Of about 36,000 clones in the sample, roughly 95% are singletons; the top ten hold 0.22%. Overall study findings and caveats: Detection of GvH clones occurred in recipient marrow, and some had their first appearance in ileum or blood. Early post-transplant declines in HvG were associated with peak levels of circulating GvH clones.

This CDR3 spans 13 amino acids. V was trimmed by 0 bases and J by 8 bases, leaving 7 bases between them. Germline V lookup: CDR1 MGHRA, CDR2 YSYEKL. The receptor was isolated from a human donor who was the organ donor for an intestinal transplant. Specimen: unstimulated CD4+ T cells sorted from spleen or lymph node cells, collected before transplant. The rearrangement links TRBV4-1 to TRBJ1-4, with no clear D. CDR3 nucleotides: TGCGCCAGCAGCCAAGATATATGGGAAAAACTGTTTTTT. As protein: CASSQDIWEKLFF.